Listed here are 9 T cell receptor beta chains from one sample, sequenced in a study of blood T cell repertoires in COVID-19 (dated by TCRdb to about 2020). Library preparation was by the immunoSEQ multiplex PCR assay. TCRdb mirrors the immuneACCESS table, restricted to in-frame sequences. Some clones are absent from its copies; in checked studies, under half trace to an unresolved V gene, and the reason for the others is unknown. For this sample there are around 300,000 clones; roughly 90% appear just once. Under 3.5% of the sample lies in the top ten. The specimen was peripheral blood. The receptors were gathered from a woman between 25 and 40 years old with COVID-19, enrolled during active disease.

This clone was seen only a few times. V usage is TRBV7-3 and J usage is TRBJ2-2, with 9 bases fitting TRBD2. V dropped 2 bases and J dropped 4; count of bases not matched to a gene: 5. CDR3 length equals 16 residues. Germline lookup yields CDR1 SGHTA and CDR2 FQGTGA. The CDR3 coding sequence is TGTGCCAGCAGCTTAGATCCAGCGGGAGGCACCGGGGAGCTGTTTTTT. Translation gives CASSLDPAGGTGELFF. The full variable domain, rest sourced from reference TRBV7-3 and TRBJ2-2, is GAGVSQTPSNKVTEKGKYVELRCDPISGHTALYWYRQSLGQGPEFLIYFQGTGAADDSGLPNDRFFAVRPEGSVSTLKIQRTERGDSAVYLCASSLDPAGGTGELFFGEGSRLTVL.

The chain employs TRBV6-6 and TRBJ2-1; D possibly corresponds to TRBD2 (6 bases). Germline V gives CDR1 MNHNY, CDR2 SVGAGI (reference sequence). The CDR3 has 15 residues. Trimming pared 5 bases from V and 7 bases from J, leaving 18 bases between. This chain's CDR3 is CASSPPGRGPNEQFF. The CDR3 coding sequence is TGTGCCAGCAGTCCCCCCGGGCGGGGTCCGAATGAGCAGTTCTTC.

The V gene is TRBV7-3, the J gene TRBJ2-2, with 7 bases that match TRBD1. The CDR3 is made up of 15 amino acids. J was trimmed by 0 bases and V by 5 bases; bases with no gene match: 3. CDR1 is SGHTA and CDR2 is FQGTGA in the germline V gene. CDR3 nucleotides: TGTGCCAGCAGCGTGGACAGGTCGAACACCGGGGAGCTGTTTTTT. It translates to CASSVDRSNTGELFF. The whole variable domain, filled in from reference TRBV7-3 and TRBJ2-2, reads GAGVSQTPSNKVTEKGKYVELRCDPISGHTALYWYRQSLGQGPEFLIYFQGTGAADDSGLPNDRFFAVRPEGSVSTLKIQRTERGDSAVYLCASSVDRSNTGELFFGEGSRLTVL.

The V and J genes are TRBV6-6 and TRBJ2-5; 8 bases are a match to TRBD2. With 0 bases clipped from V and 5 bases from J, the junction kept 8 bases outside the gene matches. The CDR3 has 16 residues. Germline CDR1 is MNHNY and CDR2 is SVGAGI (reference sequence). Here the CDR3 DNA reads TGTGCCAGCAGTTACTCTCCAGCGGGAGCTTTTGAGACCCAGTACTTC. Translation gives CASSYSPAGAFETQYF.

This clone was counted only a few times. This rearrangement joins TRBV20-1 to TRBJ2-1, with 14 bases lining up with TRBD2. Per the germline V gene, CDR1 is DFQATT and CDR2 is SNEGSKA (reference sequence). This CDR3 is 19 amino acids long. V lost 3 bases, J lost 6 bases, and 16 bases stayed unmatched. CDR3 sequence: CSASTTSVRLAGGGNEQFF. The CDR3 DNA is TGCAGTGCTAGTACCACGTCCGTGAGACTAGCGGGAGGGGGCAATGAGCAGTTCTTC.

This chain joins TRBV19 and TRBJ1-2, with D perhaps TRBD1 (6 bases). This CDR3 is 18 amino acids long. Germline V CDR1 and CDR2: LNHDA, SQIVND (reference sequence). The V and J ends lost 0 bases and 2 bases respectively, with 19 bases between them. The CDR3 loop reads CASSIDAQGSITNYGYTF. The DNA for the CDR3 is TGTGCCAGTAGTATAGACGCACAGGGATCGATTACCAACTATGGCTACACCTTC.

The CDR3 region has the DNA TGTGCCAGCGGGACAGGGCCCTCGTGGAAACTGTTTTTT. Residues: CASGTGPSWKLFF. This chain connects TRBV27 to TRBJ1-4; 9 bases agree with TRBD1. Germline assignment: CDR1 MNHEY and CDR2 SMNVEV (reference sequence). The CDR3 totals 13 residues. Germline trimming cut 8 bases from V and 11 bases from J; bases unmatched to any gene: 9. The complete variable domain, with remaining parts taken from reference TRBV27 and TRBJ1-4, reads EAQVTQNPRYLITVTGKKLTVTCSQNMNHEYMSWYRQDPGLGLRQIYYSMNVEVTDKGDVPEGYKVSRKEKRNFPLILESPSPNQTSLYFCASGTGPSWKLFFGSGTQLSVL.

The V and J genes are TRBV7-3 and TRBJ2-5; 12 bases are shared with TRBD2. The CDR3 is 17 amino acids. Germline-derived CDR1 and CDR2 are SGHTA and FQGTGA. Trimming removed 2 bases from V and 5 bases from J; junction bases left unmatched: 9. CDR3 sequence (DNA): TGTGCCAGCAGCTTATGGACTAGCGGGACCAGGGTGGAGACCCAGTACTTC. Residues: CASSLWTSGTRVETQYF.

The rearrangement joins TRBV5-3 to TRBJ2-7, with 7 bases fitting TRBD1. TRBV5-3 is annotated as an ORF whose role is uncertain. After removal of 3 bases from V and 5 bases from J, the junction contained 5 bases not matched to a gene. The CDR3 sequence is 13 residues long. CDR3: CARSYPDRHEQYF. The CDR3 nucleotides are TGTGCCAGAAGCTATCCGGACAGGCACGAGCAGTACTTC.